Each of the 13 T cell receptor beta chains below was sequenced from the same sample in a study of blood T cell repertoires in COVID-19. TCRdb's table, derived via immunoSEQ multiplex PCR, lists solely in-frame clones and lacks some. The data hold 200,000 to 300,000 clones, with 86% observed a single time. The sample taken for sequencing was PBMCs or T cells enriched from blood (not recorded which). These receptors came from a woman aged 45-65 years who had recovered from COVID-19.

CDR3 in DNA: TGCGCCAGCAGCCGGGACTCTGGGAACACTGAAGCTTTCTTT. Amino acid sequence: CASSRDSGNTEAFF. The gene calls are TRBV5-1 and TRBJ1-1; D possibly corresponds to TRBD1 (5 bases). V lost 4 bases and J lost 1, with 11 bases in between. Germline V gene data show CDR1 as SGHRS and CDR2 as YFSETQ. The CDR3 runs 14 residues.

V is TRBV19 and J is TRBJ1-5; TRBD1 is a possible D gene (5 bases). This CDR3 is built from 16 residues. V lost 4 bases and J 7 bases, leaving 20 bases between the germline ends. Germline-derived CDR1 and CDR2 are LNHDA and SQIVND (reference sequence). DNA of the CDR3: TGTGCCAGTAGTAGCCCCTCTCGGGACGGGGGGCAGCCCCAGCATTTT. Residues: CASSSPSRDGGQPQHF. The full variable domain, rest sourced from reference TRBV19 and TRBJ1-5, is DGGITQSPKYLFRKEGQNVTLSCEQNLNHDAMYWYRQDPGQGLRLIYYSQIVNDFQKGDIAEGYSVSREKKESFPLTVTSAQKNPTAFYLCASSSPSRDGGQPQHFGDGTRLSIL.

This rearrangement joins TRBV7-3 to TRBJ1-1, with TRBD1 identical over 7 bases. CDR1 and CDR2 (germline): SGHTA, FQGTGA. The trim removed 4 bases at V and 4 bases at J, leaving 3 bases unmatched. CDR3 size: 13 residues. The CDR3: CASSYPGGTEAFF. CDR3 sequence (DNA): TGTGCCAGCAGCTACCCAGGGGGCACTGAAGCTTTCTTT.

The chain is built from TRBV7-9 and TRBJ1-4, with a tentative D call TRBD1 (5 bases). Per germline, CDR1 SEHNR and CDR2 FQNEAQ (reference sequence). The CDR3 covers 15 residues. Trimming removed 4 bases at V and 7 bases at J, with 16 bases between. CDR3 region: CASSSLREAGEKLFF. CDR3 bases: TGTGCCAGCAGCTCGCTCAGGGAAGCAGGTGAAAAACTGTTTTTT. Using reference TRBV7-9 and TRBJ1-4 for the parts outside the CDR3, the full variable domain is DTGVSQNPRHKITKRGQNVTFRCDPISEHNRLYWYRQTLGQGPEFLTYFQNEAQLEKSRLLSDRFSAERPKGSFSTLEIQRTEQGDSAMYLCASSSLREAGEKLFFGSGTQLSVL.

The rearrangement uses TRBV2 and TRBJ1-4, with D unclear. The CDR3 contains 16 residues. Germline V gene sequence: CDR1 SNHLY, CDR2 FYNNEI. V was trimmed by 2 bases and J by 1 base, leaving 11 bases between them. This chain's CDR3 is CASSESTGRTNEKLFF. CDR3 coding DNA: TGTGCCAGCAGTGAAAGTACTGGGAGAACTAATGAAAAACTGTTTTTT.

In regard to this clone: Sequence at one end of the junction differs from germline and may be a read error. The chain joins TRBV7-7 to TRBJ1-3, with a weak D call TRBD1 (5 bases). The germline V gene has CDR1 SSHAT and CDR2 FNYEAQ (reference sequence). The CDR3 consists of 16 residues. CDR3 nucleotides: TGTGCTAGCAGCTTAGCAGGTCCGGGGGCTGGAAACACCATATATTTT. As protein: CASSLAGPGAGNTIYF.

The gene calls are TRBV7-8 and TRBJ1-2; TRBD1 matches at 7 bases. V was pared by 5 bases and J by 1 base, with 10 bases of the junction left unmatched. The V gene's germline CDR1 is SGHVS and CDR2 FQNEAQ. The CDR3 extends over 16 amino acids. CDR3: CASSRVARGDNYGYTF. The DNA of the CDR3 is TGTGCCAGCAGCCGAGTGGCCAGGGGGGATAACTATGGCTACACCTTC.

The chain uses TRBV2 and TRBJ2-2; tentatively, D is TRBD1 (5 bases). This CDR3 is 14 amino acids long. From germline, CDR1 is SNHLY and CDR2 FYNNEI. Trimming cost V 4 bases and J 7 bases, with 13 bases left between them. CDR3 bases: TGTGCCAGCAGTGTAAGGGGCCACGGCGGGGAGCTGTTTTTT. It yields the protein CASSVRGHGGELFF. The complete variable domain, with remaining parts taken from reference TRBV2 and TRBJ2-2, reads EPEVTQTPSHQVTQMGQEVILRCVPISNHLYFYWYRQILGQKVEFLVSFYNNEISEKSEIFDDQFSVERPDGSNFTLKIRSTKLEDSAMYFCASSVRGHGGELFFGEGSRLTVL.

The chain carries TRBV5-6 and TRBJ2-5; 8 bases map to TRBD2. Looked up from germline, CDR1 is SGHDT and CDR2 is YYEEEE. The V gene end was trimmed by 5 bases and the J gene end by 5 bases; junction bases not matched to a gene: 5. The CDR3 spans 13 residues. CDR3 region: CASSPGLVETQYF. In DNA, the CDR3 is TGTGCCAGCAGTCCGGGACTAGTGGAGACCCAGTACTTC.

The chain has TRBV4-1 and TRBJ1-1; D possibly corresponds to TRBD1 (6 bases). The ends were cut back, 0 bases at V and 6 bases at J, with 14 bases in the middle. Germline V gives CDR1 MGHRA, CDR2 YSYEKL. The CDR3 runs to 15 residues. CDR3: CASSQDHQGWAEAFF. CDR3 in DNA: TGCGCCAGCAGCCAAGATCATCAGGGGTGGGCTGAAGCTTTCTTT.

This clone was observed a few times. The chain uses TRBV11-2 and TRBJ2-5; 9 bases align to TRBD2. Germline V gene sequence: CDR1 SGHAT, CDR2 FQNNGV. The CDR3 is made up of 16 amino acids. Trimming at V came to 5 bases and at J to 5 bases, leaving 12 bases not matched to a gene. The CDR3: CASSRGLAPSEETQYF. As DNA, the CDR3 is TGTGCCAGCAGCCGAGGACTAGCGCCCTCGGAGGAGACCCAGTACTTC.

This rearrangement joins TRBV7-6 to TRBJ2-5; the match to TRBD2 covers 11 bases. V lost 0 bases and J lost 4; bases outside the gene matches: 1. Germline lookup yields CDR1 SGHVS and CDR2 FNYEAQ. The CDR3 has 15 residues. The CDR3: CASSLAGLAGETQYF. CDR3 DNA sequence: TGTGCCAGCAGCTTAGCTGGACTAGCGGGAGAGACCCAGTACTTC. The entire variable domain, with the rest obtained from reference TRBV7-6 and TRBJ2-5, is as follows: GAGVSQSPRYKVTKRGQDVALRCDPISGHVSLYWYRQALGQGPEFLTYFNYEAQQDKSGLPNDRFSAERPEGSISTLTIQRTEQRDSAMYRCASSLAGLAGETQYFGPGTRLLVL.

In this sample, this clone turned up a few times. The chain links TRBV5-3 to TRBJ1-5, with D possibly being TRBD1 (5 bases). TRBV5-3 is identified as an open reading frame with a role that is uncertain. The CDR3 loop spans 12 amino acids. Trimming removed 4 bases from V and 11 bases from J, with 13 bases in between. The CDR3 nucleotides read TGTGCCAGAAGCCCTCAGCAGGGTGCCCAGCATTTT. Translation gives CARSPQQGAQHF.